This TCR beta chain was captured by sequencing in a study of blood T cell repertoires in COVID-19. The CDR3 has 15 amino acids. The germline V gene encodes CDR1 SGDLS and CDR2 YYNGEE. V was cut by 0 bases and J by 2 bases, with 9 bases left in between. The protocol was immunoSEQ multiplex PCR, while the TCRdb copy is restricted to in-frame clones and leaves out a portion. The sample consists of approximately 240,000 clones, roughly 82% of them appearing once. Sequences were obtained from peripheral blood. This rearrangement joins TRBV9 to TRBJ1-3; D unclear. The clonotype was recovered from a woman of 80 years or more with active or convalescent COVID-19. In DNA form, the CDR3 reads TGTGCCAGCAGCGTAGGTTCCGGGACTGGAAACACCATATATTTT. Translation gives CASSVGSGTGNTIYF.